This paragraph covers one T cell receptor beta chain sequence. The sample originates from a study of cytomegalovirus exposure and HLA in healthy donors. V dropped 0 bases and J dropped 5; count of bases not matched to a gene: 7. The CDR3 extends over 16 amino acids. Germline CDR1 and CDR2: SGHDT and YYEEEE. In the PCR, 60 Vbeta and 13 Jbeta primers were used. Sequenced by immunoSEQ multiplex PCR; TCRdb stores in-frame clones only, minus some. The data show under 100,000 clones, around 9.1% seen once. The chain carries TRBV5-6 and TRBJ2-3; 9 bases agree with TRBD2. Sample: PBMCs. The sequence was obtained from a man in his sixties in good health and CMV-seropositive. CDR3 sequence reads: CASSLASSGGVDTQYF. Written as DNA, the CDR3 is TGTGCCAGCAGCTTGGCGAGTAGCGGGGGAGTAGATACGCAGTATTTT.